This record concerns one T cell receptor beta chain sequence. Its antigen is as yet unknown. This sample stems from a study of cytomegalovirus exposure and HLA in healthy donors. Broader study findings: The authors enumerated around 150 TCR beta chains as linked to cytomegalovirus.

The PCR ran on 60 Vbeta and 13 Jbeta primers. Produced via immunoSEQ multiplex PCR; TCRdb's table is partial and in-frame only. Of 150,000 to 200,000 clones listed, around four fifths are singletons. The sequence was collected from a woman younger than 35 in good health and CMV-seronegative. Sequences were obtained from PBMCs.

CDR3 sequence reads: CAISEDGTGGSYGYTF. The DNA of the CDR3 is TGTGCCATCAGTGAGGACGGGACAGGGGGATCCTATGGCTACACCTTC. This chain links TRBV10-3 with TRBJ1-2, with 11 bases that match TRBD1. Trimming at V came to 2 bases and at J to 4 bases, leaving 6 bases not matched to a gene. The CDR3 extends over 16 amino acids. The germline CDR1 and CDR2 sequences are ENHRY and SYGVKD.